Below, one T cell receptor (beta chain) is given with its context. The CDR3 consists of 12 residues. The V segment lost 6 bases and the J segment 10 bases; nucleotides outside the gene matches: 3. Germline V gene data show CDR1 as MNHEY and CDR2 as SVGEGT. Authors' analysis steps: The assay estimated nucleated cells by amplifying reference gene primers. Some clones are missing from TCRdb's copy, which holds only in-frame ones; the method was immunoSEQ multiplex PCR. V, J and clone size reflect that table, while D and trimming were determined from the DNA. Of about 160,000 clones listed, approximately 86% are singletons. The data belong to a study of blood T cell repertoires in COVID-19. In the study overall: Researchers got acute and convalescent COVID-19 samples from the United States, Italy and Spain. T cells, B-cell-depleted T cells, or PBMCs provided the cDNA or gDNA that served as material.

The clonotype comes from a man between 70 and 80 years old with acute or convalescent COVID-19. The chain has TRBV6-2 or TRBV6-3 and TRBJ1-4, with 9 bases lining up with TRBD1. Sequenced sample: peripheral blood. The CDR3 bases are TGTGCCAGCAGCCTGACAGGGGGAAAACTGTTTTTT. It is translated as CASSLTGGKLFF.